Each of the 27 T cell receptor beta chains below was sequenced from the same sample in a study of cytomegalovirus exposure and HLA in healthy donors. PCR involved 60 Vbeta and 13 Jbeta primers. This table comes from immunoSEQ multiplex PCR, and its TCRdb copy is limited to in-frame clones, with some not included. The sample has fewer than 150,000 clones, 73% seen once. Material for sequencing was PBMCs. These receptors all stem from a human donor in good health.

This chain links TRBV30 with TRBJ2-7; D perhaps matches TRBD2 (5 bases). This CDR3 spans 13 amino acids. V shed 3 bases and J shed 5 bases, with 14 bases lying between them. Looked up from germline, CDR1 is GTSNPN and CDR2 is SVGIG (reference sequence). This chain's CDR3 is CAWRRRITDEQYF. The DNA for the CDR3 is TGTGCCTGGAGAAGGAGGATAACGGACGAGCAGTACTTC.

The chain has TRBV11-3 and TRBJ2-2, with 9 bases identical to TRBD2. The CDR3 length is 17 residues. The V gene's germline CDR1 is SGHNT and CDR2 YENEEA. Losses at the gene ends were 5 bases for V and 0 bases for J; bases not matched to a gene: 7. In DNA, the CDR3 is TGTGCCAGCAGCCCCTGGACTAGCGAGACGAACACCGGGGAGCTGTTTTTT. It translates to CASSPWTSETNTGELFF.

This chain joins TRBV6-5 and TRBJ1-2, with no clear D. The CDR3 covers 13 residues. Germline loops: CDR1 MNHEY, CDR2 SVGAGI. Trimming removed 3 bases at V and 4 bases at J, with 9 bases between. CDR3 residues: CASSYGSPYGYTF. The CDR3 DNA is TGTGCCAGCAGTTATGGCAGTCCCTATGGCTACACCTTC.

This chain connects TRBV19 to TRBJ1-1; tentative D call: TRBD1 (5 bases). V lost 3 bases, J lost 5 bases, and 10 bases lay in between. The CDR3 is made up of 13 amino acids. Germline V gene sequence: CDR1 LNHDA, CDR2 SQIVND (reference sequence). The CDR3 region is CASSIGGGTEAFF. The CDR3 coding sequence is TGTGCCAGTAGTATCGGTGGGGGGACTGAAGCTTTCTTT.

The J gene is TRBJ1-2, the V gene TRBV5-1; 8 bases map to TRBD1. In germline, CDR1 is SGHRS, CDR2 YFSETQ. With V trimmed by 5 bases and J by 7 bases, 19 bases remained unmatched. CDR3 length: 17 residues. CDR3 sequence reads: CASRSLPRDRSEVGYTF. In nucleotides, the CDR3 is TGCGCCAGCAGAAGTCTTCCGCGGGACAGGTCTGAAGTTGGCTACACCTTC.

The V call is TRBV5-1, the J call TRBJ2-7; 7 bases line up with TRBD2. Per germline, CDR1 SGHRS and CDR2 YFSETQ. This CDR3 region has 13 residues. Trimming took 7 bases from V and 1 from J; bases not matched to a gene: 5. The CDR3 loop reads CASGPSGSYEQYF. Written as DNA, the CDR3 is TGCGCCAGCGGTCCTAGCGGTTCCTACGAGCAGTACTTC. The full variable domain, rest sourced from reference TRBV5-1 and TRBJ2-7, is KAGVTQTPRYLIKTRGQQVTLSCSPISGHRSVSWYQQTPGQGLQFLFEYFSETQRNKGNFPGRFSGRQFSNSRSEMNVSTLELGDSALYLCASGPSGSYEQYFGPGTRLTVT.

The chain carries TRBV2 and TRBJ2-7, with 7 bases aligning to TRBD2. Trimming took 9 bases from V and 5 from J; bases not matched to a gene: 4. CDR1 SNHLY and CDR2 FYNNEI come from the germline V gene. The CDR3 is 11 amino acids. CDR3 residues: CASIAGDEQYF. The CDR3 nucleotides read TGTGCCAGTATCGCGGGGGACGAGCAGTACTTC.

The sample holds one count of this clone. This chain uses TRBV10-1 with TRBJ1-4; TRBD1 aligns across 8 bases. Looked up from germline, CDR1 is WNHNN and CDR2 is SYGVQD (reference sequence). This CDR3 is 17 amino acids long. The V and J ends lost 3 bases and 3 bases, in that order; junction bases with no gene match: 9. CDR3 bases: TGCGCCAGCAGTGACCCTAGACAGGGGTATTCTAATGAAAAACTGTTTTTT. It codes for CASSDPRQGYSNEKLFF.

CDR3 DNA: TGTGCCAGCTCACCACCGACGGGAATAGGCCACGAGCAGTACTTC. It is translated as CASSPPTGIGHEQYF. The rearrangement links TRBV18 to TRBJ2-7, with D possibly being TRBD2 (5 bases). The CDR3 runs to 15 residues. CDR1 is KGHSH and CDR2 is LQKENI in the germline V gene. V dropped 0 bases and J dropped 5 bases, with 14 bases sitting between them.

Written as DNA, the CDR3 is TGTGCCAGCACCACCGGTCGAGGGGGCGCAGGATTGTATGGCTACACCTTC. It translates to CASTTGRGGAGLYGYTF. V is TRBV5-5 and J is TRBJ1-2; 7 bases fit TRBD1. The CDR3 contains 17 residues. Germline V gene data show CDR1 as SGHKS and CDR2 as YYEKEE (reference sequence). Trimming took 6 bases from V and 5 from J; bases not matched to a gene: 19.

The chain has TRBV4-1 and TRBJ1-2; D remains unclear. The V end lost 1 base, the J end lost 5 bases, and 17 bases lay between the germline ends. Germline loops: CDR1 MGHRA, CDR2 YSYEKL. This CDR3 contains 16 residues. The DNA for the CDR3 is TGCGCCAGCAGCCAAGTTCCGATCGAGGATGAGTATGGCTACACCTTC. Translation gives CASSQVPIEDEYGYTF.

J is TRBJ2-7 and V is TRBV27; D perhaps matches TRBD2 (5 bases). The V and J ends lost 5 bases and 0 bases respectively, with 11 bases between them. The CDR3 runs 14 residues. Germline CDR1 and CDR2: MNHEY and SMNVEV (reference sequence). The CDR3 region has the DNA TGTGCCAGCAGTCCCCGCGCGGGCTCCTACGAGCAGTACTTC. It yields the protein CASSPRAGSYEQYF.

The chain joins TRBV6-1 to TRBJ2-7; 11 bases match TRBD1. The CDR3 covers 13 residues. Germline loops: CDR1 MNHNS, CDR2 SASEGT. V lost 5 bases to trimming and J lost 5 bases; unmatched junction nucleotides: 2. The CDR3 DNA is TGTGCCAGCAGTCGGACAGGGGGCGACGAGCAGTACTTC. Protein sequence: CASSRTGGDEQYF.

The chain has TRBV4-1 and TRBJ2-7; TRBD2 agrees at 8 bases. Germline V gene sequence: CDR1 MGHRA, CDR2 YSYEKL. The trim removed 4 bases at V and 2 bases at J, leaving 4 bases unmatched. CDR3 length: 14 residues. DNA for the CDR3: TGCGCCAGCAGCCGCGGGACTAGGACCTACGAGCAGTACTTC. This sequence encodes CASSRGTRTYEQYF.

This rearrangement joins TRBV6-1 to TRBJ2-7, with D tentatively TRBD1 (5 bases). Trimming cost V 2 bases and J 7 bases, with 18 bases left between them. The length of the CDR3 is 15 residues. Germline loops: CDR1 MNHNS, CDR2 SASEGT. The CDR3 region has the DNA TGTGCCAGCAGTGAAACCATCGGACACGGAAGGGAGCAGTACTTC. This gives the protein CASSETIGHGREQYF.

The chain employs TRBV15 and TRBJ2-4; D perhaps matches TRBD1 (5 bases). The CDR3 covers 16 residues. The V end lost 0 bases, the J end lost 6 bases, and 15 bases lay between the germline ends. Germline V lookup: CDR1 LNHNV, CDR2 YYDKDF (reference sequence). CDR3 sequence reads: CATSRESMDNLNIQYF. The CDR3 nucleotides are TGTGCCACCAGCAGAGAGTCTATGGACAACCTAAACATTCAGTACTTC.

V usage is TRBV5-1 and J usage is TRBJ2-7; 9 bases fit TRBD1. V lost 0 bases, J lost 1 base, and 2 bases stayed unmatched. CDR3 length equals 15 residues. Germline V gene data show CDR1 as SGHRS and CDR2 as YFSETQ. The CDR3 DNA sequence: TGCGCCAGCAGCTTGGCCGGGACAGGGTCCTACGAGCAGTACTTC. Translated: CASSLAGTGSYEQYF.

The chain carries TRBV5-1 and TRBJ2-2; 7 bases agree with TRBD2. The CDR3 is 15 residues long. Germline CDR1 SGHRS, CDR2 YFSETQ. Trimming removed 3 bases from V and 1 base from J; junction bases left unmatched: 3. Written as DNA, the CDR3 is TGCGCCAGCAGCTCGACTAGCCGGAACACCGGGGAGCTGTTTTTT. This codes for CASSSTSRNTGELFF.

V usage is TRBV7-9 and J usage is TRBJ2-1; TRBD2 matches at 8 bases. J was trimmed by 1 base and V by 5 bases; bases with no gene match: 1. The germline gives CDR1 SEHNR, CDR2 FQNEAQ (reference sequence). The CDR3 loop spans 14 amino acids. The CDR3 bases are TGTGCCAGCAGCCGCGGGGGGTCCTACAATGAGCAGTTCTTC. It is translated as CASSRGGSYNEQFF.

The CDR3 is CASGPRDRGLEQFF. The CDR3 DNA reads TGTGCCAGCGGCCCCCGGGACAGGGGGCTTGAGCAGTTCTTC. The chain joins TRBV27 to TRBJ2-1; 12 bases agree with TRBD1. Germline values: CDR1 MNHEY, CDR2 SMNVEV (reference sequence). Trimming at V came to 8 bases and at J to 9 bases, leaving 8 bases not matched to a gene. This CDR3 contains 14 residues.

The chain is built from TRBV11-3 and TRBJ2-3, with D possibly matching TRBD2 (6 bases). Trimming removed 1 base from V and 1 base from J, with 15 bases in between. CDR3 length: 17 residues. CDR1 SGHNT and CDR2 YENEEA come from the germline V gene. CDR3 DNA sequence: TGTGCCAGCAGCTTAGGTCTCCGGGAGTATGGCACAGATACGCAGTATTTT. Amino acids: CASSLGLREYGTDTQYF.

J is TRBJ1-1 and V is TRBV6-1; D remains ambiguous. The CDR3 has 14 amino acids. Germline V gene sequence: CDR1 MNHNS, CDR2 SASEGT. The V end was cut by 6 bases, the J end by 1 base, with 12 bases between. The CDR3, as DNA: TGTGCCAGCAGCGATTCTCTAACGAACACTGAAGCTTTCTTT. Its protein product is CASSDSLTNTEAFF.

J is TRBJ2-2 and V is TRBV11-3; D might be TRBD2 (5 bases). The V end was cut by 0 bases, the J end by 1 base, with 6 bases between. The CDR3 has 15 residues. Germline assignment: CDR1 SGHNT and CDR2 YENEEA. The CDR3 nucleotides are TGTGCCAGCAGCTTAGAACTAGGGAACACCGGGGAGCTGTTTTTT. Translated: CASSLELGNTGELFF.

Here the CDR3 DNA reads TGCAGCGTTAGAGGTCGGTATGGCTACACCTTC. Its protein is CSVRGRYGYTF. This sequence joins TRBV29-1 and TRBJ1-2; no definite D call. V was cut by 5 bases and J by 5 bases, with 9 bases left in between. This CDR3 is built from 11 residues. In germline, CDR1 is SQVTM, CDR2 ANQGSEA.

This clone occurred a few times. V and J are TRBV4-1 and TRBJ1-2, with D maybe TRBD1 (5 bases). The CDR3 runs 14 residues. Trimming took off 0 bases at V and 6 bases at J, with 11 bases between the two ends. CDR1 and CDR2 from the germline V gene are MGHRA and YSYEKL. The CDR3, as DNA: TGCGCCAGCAGCCAAGACAGGGTCCTGAATGGCTACACCTTC. Translated, it gives CASSQDRVLNGYTF.

The rearrangement joins TRBV18 to TRBJ2-1, with a tentative D call TRBD1 (6 bases). The V end was cut by 4 bases, the J end by 5 bases, with 15 bases between. Germline V gene sequence: CDR1 KGHSH, CDR2 LQKENI. The CDR3 has 15 amino acids. The CDR3 sequence is CASSLVARTDNEQFF. In DNA, the CDR3 is TGTGCCAGCTCACTAGTTGCCCGGACAGACAATGAGCAGTTCTTC.

CDR3 in amino acids: CASRGAGTSGGLSYEQYF. Written as DNA, the CDR3 is TGTGCCAGCAGGGGGGCCGGGACTAGCGGGGGGCTTTCCTACGAGCAGTACTTC. The rearrangement joins TRBV28 to TRBJ2-7, with 15 bases fitting TRBD2. Trimming cost V 6 bases and J 1 base; bases outside gene matches: 10. This CDR3 is built from 18 residues. Germline CDR1 is MDHEN and CDR2 is SYDVKM.